Shown below are 24 T cell receptor beta chains from a single sample sequenced in a study of Ad26.COV2.S vaccination and SARS-CoV-2 variants. Treatment specified: over 15 received Ad26.COV2.S at low or high dose, single or two shots; about 5 received placebo; per-sample allocation not given. It was on day 63 after the first vaccine or placebo injection that samples were taken. TCRdb's copy holds only in-frame clones and misses some; the assay was immunoSEQ multiplex PCR. Of roughly 680,000 clones listed, about 89% were seen once; the top ten hold around 1.4%. The sequencing here drew on peripheral blood, taken in a trial of Ad26.COV2.S vaccine versus placebo. The origin of the receptors is a person between 18 and 65 years old who received the Ad26.COV2.S COVID-19 vaccine or a placebo.

This sequence joins TRBV18 and TRBJ1-2, with D perhaps TRBD1 (6 bases). The CDR3 spans 14 residues. Germline CDR1 reads KGHSH; CDR2 reads LQKENI. V shed 2 bases and J shed 3 bases, with 10 bases lying between them. The CDR3 sequence: CASSPGAGDYGYTF. The CDR3 DNA reads as TGTGCCAGCTCACCAGGAGCAGGGGACTATGGCTACACCTTC. The complete variable domain, with remaining parts taken from reference TRBV18 and TRBJ1-2, reads NAGVMQNPRHLVRRRGQEARLRCSPMKGHSHVYWYRQLPEEGLKFMVYLQKENIIDESGMPKERFSAEFPKEGPSILRIQQVVRGDSAAYFCASSPGAGDYGYTFGSGTRLTVV.

This clone was seen a few times. The gene calls are TRBV29-1 and TRBJ1-2, with 7 bases that match TRBD1. The germline V gene encodes CDR1 SQVTM and CDR2 ANQGSEA. The CDR3 consists of 12 residues. V shed 7 bases and J 4 bases; nucleotides not matched to a gene: 6. This chain's CDR3 is CSATGASYGYTF. Written as DNA, the CDR3 is TGCAGCGCTACAGGGGCCAGCTATGGCTACACCTTC.

This clone was picked up one time. The chain is built from TRBV5-8 and TRBJ1-2, with D possibly being TRBD1 (5 bases). CDR1 and CDR2 (germline): SGHTS, YDEGEE. The CDR3 length is 14 residues. V was cut by 2 bases and J by 3 bases, with 11 bases left in between. CDR3 sequence: CASSFLGGDYGYTF. CDR3 DNA: TGTGCCAGCAGCTTCCTCGGGGGAGACTATGGCTACACCTTC.

The chain employs TRBV7-2 and TRBJ2-7; no definite D call. The germline V gene has CDR1 SGHTA and CDR2 FQGNSA. This CDR3 has 15 amino acids. The V end was cut by 5 bases, the J end by 2 bases, with 16 bases between. For the CDR3, the DNA is TGTGCCAGCAGCCCGGGCTACATGAGAACCTACGAGCAGTACTTC. It specifies CASSPGYMRTYEQYF.

The V call is TRBV5-1, the J call TRBJ1-1, with no clear D. V dropped 6 bases and J dropped 1 base, with 13 bases sitting between them. This CDR3 region has 14 residues. Germline CDR1 reads SGHRS; CDR2 reads YFSETQ. The CDR3, as DNA: TGCGCCAGCAACCCCTTAGCACAGAACACTGAAGCTTTCTTT. Its translation: CASNPLAQNTEAFF.

In nucleotides, the CDR3 is TGTGCCAGCTCCACGGGAGTGCGATACGAGCAGTACTTC. Amino acids: CASSTGVRYEQYF. V and J are TRBV11-3 and TRBJ2-7, with D perhaps TRBD2 (6 bases). Germline V gene data show CDR1 as SGHNT and CDR2 as YENEEA. This CDR3 comprises 13 residues. Trimming cost V 8 bases and J 4 bases, with 15 bases left between them.

The gene calls are TRBV5-1 and TRBJ1-2, with D possibly TRBD1 on 6 matching bases. Germline CDR1 reads SGHRS; CDR2 reads YFSETQ. V lost 2 bases and J lost 1, with 15 bases in between. CDR3 size: 16 residues. The CDR3: CASSFFRGGGNYGYTF. The CDR3 nucleotides are TGCGCCAGCAGCTTCTTCAGGGGCGGGGGTAACTATGGCTACACCTTC.

V and J are TRBV11-2 and TRBJ1-4; possible D gene TRBD1, 5 bases. The CDR3 totals 15 residues. Germline-derived CDR1 and CDR2 are SGHAT and FQNNGV. V was pared by 0 bases and J by 2 bases, with 7 bases between. The CDR3 protein is CASSLDRGTNEKLFF. CDR3 DNA sequence: TGTGCCAGCAGCTTAGATCGGGGCACTAATGAAAAACTGTTTTTT.

A few counts support this clone. Additional DNA sequences in this sample encode the identical CDR3. The gene calls are TRBV18 and TRBJ2-5; the D is unclear. The V and J ends lost 3 bases and 1 base respectively, with 6 bases between them. The germline gives CDR1 KGHSH, CDR2 LQKENI. The length of the CDR3 is 13 residues. The CDR3 DNA reads TGTGCCAGCTCACCGGGCTCCCAAGAGACCCAGTACTTC. This gives the protein CASSPGSQETQYF.

The CDR3 protein is CAYGGTPSSGANVLTF. The DNA of the CDR3 is TGTGCCTACGGAGGGACACCTAGCTCTGGGGCCAACGTCCTGACTTTC. The chain carries TRBV30 and TRBJ2-6; the D call may be TRBD1 or TRBD2 (6 bases each). Trimming removed 7 bases at V and 0 bases at J, with 16 bases between. Germline CDR1 reads GTSNPN; CDR2 reads SVGIG (reference sequence). This CDR3 is 16 amino acids long.

This sequence joins TRBV6-5 and TRBJ2-7; TRBD2 matches at 7 bases. The germline CDR1 and CDR2 sequences are MNHEY and SVGAGI. J gave up 7 bases and V 8 bases, and 14 bases lay outside the gene matches. CDR3 size: 14 residues. CDR3 loop: CASGSERGTVEQYF. The CDR3, as DNA: TGTGCCAGCGGGTCAGAGCGGGGTACGGTTGAGCAGTACTTC.

This clone showed up just once. The gene calls are TRBV10-3 and TRBJ2-7; TRBD2 might be the D (6 bases). V was clipped by 10 bases and J by 4 bases, with 17 bases between them. Germline CDR1 reads ENHRY; CDR2 reads SYGVKD. The CDR3 totals 13 residues. The CDR3 DNA is TGTGCCACCGGGACTGACCTTGGGTACGAGCAGTACTTC. Translation: CATGTDLGYEQYF.

The rearrangement uses TRBV18 and TRBJ2-2, with a possible D match to TRBD2 (5 bases). The CDR3 runs 15 residues. V was trimmed by 1 base and J by 5 bases, leaving 11 bases between them. Germline loops: CDR1 KGHSH, CDR2 LQKENI. CDR3 protein: CASSPQEDFTGELFF. CDR3 sequence (DNA): TGTGCCAGCTCACCACAGGAGGATTTTACCGGGGAGCTGTTTTTT.

J is TRBJ2-2 and V is TRBV25-1; D is possibly TRBD1 or TRBD2 (6 bases each). V dropped 4 bases and J dropped 5 bases, with 8 bases sitting between them. This CDR3 is built from 13 residues. Germline V lookup: CDR1 MGHDK, CDR2 SYGVNS. CDR3 DNA sequence: TGTGCCAGCAGTGGAGGGGGGACCGGGGAGCTGTTTTTT. Amino acid sequence: CASSGGGTGELFF.

The chain couples TRBV9 to TRBJ1-2, with a weak D call TRBD1 (6 bases). The CDR3 sequence is 14 residues long. V was pared by 4 bases and J by 7 bases, with 17 bases between. Germline values: CDR1 SGDLS, CDR2 YYNGEE. The CDR3 nucleotides are TGTGCCAGCAGCCCCCGACAGGTGGCGGGTGGCTACACCTTC. Translation: CASSPRQVAGGYTF.

This chain links TRBV18 with TRBJ1-4, with D possibly being TRBD1 (5 bases). The V and J ends lost 2 bases and 0 bases respectively, with 13 bases between them. CDR1 is KGHSH, CDR2 LQKENI, per germline. The CDR3 totals 17 residues. The chain's CDR3 is CASSPVLVGATNEKLFF. The CDR3 DNA is TGTGCCAGCTCACCAGTTCTAGTGGGGGCAACTAATGAAAAACTGTTTTTT.

The CDR3 spells CASSTWGQGSTYEQYF. CDR3 in DNA: TGTGCCAGTAGTACCTGGGGGCAGGGTTCCACCTACGAGCAGTACTTC. This sequence joins TRBV19 and TRBJ2-7, with D maybe TRBD1 (6 bases). The V gene's germline CDR1 is LNHDA and CDR2 SQIVND (reference sequence). This CDR3 is built from 16 residues. Trimming removed 4 bases from V and 2 bases from J, with 18 bases in between.

The V gene is TRBV5-6, the J gene TRBJ2-7, with a weak D call TRBD1 (6 bases). The germline CDR1 and CDR2 sequences are SGHDT and YYEEEE. The germline V and J ends were trimmed by 6 bases and 0 bases, with 13 bases remaining between them. This CDR3 comprises 14 residues. The CDR3 sequence is CASTFNRVSYEQYF. The DNA of the CDR3 is TGTGCCAGCACCTTTAACAGGGTCTCCTACGAGCAGTACTTC.

The rearrangement links TRBV5-6 to TRBJ2-7; 7 nucleotides align to TRBD1. The CDR3 contains 13 residues. The V and J ends lost 0 bases and 6 bases, in that order; junction bases with no gene match: 3. CDR1 is SGHDT, CDR2 YYEEEE, per germline. The CDR3 coding sequence is TGTGCCAGCAGCTTGGGTGACAGGGCCGAGCAGTACTTC. Its protein is CASSLGDRAEQYF.

This clone was observed a single time. The rearrangement joins TRBV6-5 to TRBJ2-1, with TRBD2 matching over 8 bases. The CDR3 totals 15 residues. Germline lookup yields CDR1 MNHEY and CDR2 SVGAGI. V shed 6 bases, J shed 3 bases, and the junction held 7 bases outside the gene matches. The CDR3 DNA reads as TGTGCCAGCAGGCCGGGACTAGGACTCTACAATGAGCAGTTCTTC. Amino acids: CASRPGLGLYNEQFF.

This clone was observed a single time. CDR3 loop: CASSQDLSAVTGELFF. For the CDR3, the DNA is TGCGCCAGCAGCCAAGATTTGTCGGCGGTGACCGGGGAGCTGTTTTTT. The V and J genes are TRBV4-3 and TRBJ2-2, with D hard to call. V was cut by 0 bases and J by 5 bases, with 13 bases left in between. Germline CDR1 reads LGHNA; CDR2 reads YSLEER. This CDR3 has 16 amino acids.

For this clone: This CDR3 is also generated by other DNA sequences in the sample. The rearrangement joins TRBV19 to TRBJ2-7; 7 bases agree with TRBD1. The CDR3 spans 13 residues. Germline V gene data show CDR1 as LNHDA and CDR2 as SQIVND (reference sequence). V trimming: 6 bases; J trimming: 2 bases; junction bases outside the gene matches: 4. The CDR3 DNA reads TGTGCCAGTAGCCCGGGACAGACCTACGAGCAGTACTTC. The encoded protein is CASSPGQTYEQYF. Drawing the rest from reference TRBV19 and TRBJ2-7, the complete variable domain is DGGITQSPKYLFRKEGQNVTLSCEQNLNHDAMYWYRQDPGQGLRLIYYSQIVNDFQKGDIAEGYSVSREKKESFPLTVTSAQKNPTAFYLCASSPGQTYEQYFGPGTRLTVT.

This chain links TRBV7-9 with TRBJ2-3, with 9 bases aligning to TRBD1. V was clipped by 4 bases and J by 8 bases; unmatched bases: 10. Per germline, CDR1 SEHNR and CDR2 FQNEAQ (reference sequence). This CDR3 region has 15 residues. Written as DNA, the CDR3 is TGTGCCAGCAGCTCGCCCGGGACAGGGCTGGGTACGCAGTATTTT. Translating gives CASSSPGTGLGTQYF.

The J gene is TRBJ1-1, the V gene TRBV13; D remains ambiguous. This CDR3 contains 14 residues. The V gene's germline CDR1 is PRHDT and CDR2 FYEKMQ (reference sequence). Trimming removed 6 bases from V and 0 bases from J, with 11 bases in between. CDR3 amino acids: CASSLEVMNTEAFF. The CDR3 DNA is TGTGCCAGCAGTTTGGAAGTCATGAACACTGAAGCTTTCTTT.